These 15 T cell receptor beta chains came from one sample sequenced in a study of regulatory T cells in long-lasting Graves disease. Construction of the TCR beta libraries employed iRepertoire HTBI primers in conjunction with Arm-PCR of CDR3 regions. TCRdb redid the calling of the multiplex PCR reads with MiXCR, one entry per CDR3 protein. The repertoire includes hundreds of thousands of distinct CDR3 sequences, roughly 16% of them detected once, and 15% to 20% sits in the top ten. Time point of the sample: newly diagnosed GD, antithyroid drugs for less than 3 months. The TCR library was made from RNA that had been extracted from PBMCs in TRIzol. This same sample was also part of a study on T cells in Graves' hyperthyroidism and ophthalmopathy.

The input for sequencing was peripheral blood mononuclear cells (PBMCs), taken at new diagnosis, from a patient treated with antithyroid drugs. The source of these receptors is a woman in her 30s with Graves disease.

This clonotype was counted many times. This sequence joins TRBV6-5 and TRBJ1-2; D not certain. Germline V CDR1 and CDR2: MNHEY, SVGAGI. V lost 2 bases to trimming and J lost 3 bases, with 13 bases between them. CDR3 length: 15 residues. This CDR3 reads CASSYSGRRDYGYTF. As DNA, the CDR3 is TGTGCCAGCAGTTACAGCGGCAGACGAGACTATGGCTACACCTTC.

This clonotype was counted at least ten times. The chain recombines TRBV12-3 or TRBV12-4 with TRBJ2-2; the D call may be TRBD1 or TRBD2 (5 bases each). V lost 6 bases to trimming and J lost 6 bases, with 11 bases between them. This CDR3 spans 13 amino acids. DNA for the CDR3: TGTGCCAGCAGAGGGACGGAGGCCGGGGAGCTGTTTTTT. Translation: CASRGTEAGELFF.

This clonotype was observed many times. The chain recombines TRBV6-1 with TRBJ2-7, with 7 bases matching TRBD1. Germline lookup yields CDR1 MNHNS and CDR2 SASEGT. V gave up 4 bases and J gave up 4 bases; unmatched junction bases: 7. This CDR3 is built from 14 residues. CDR3 coding DNA: TGTGCCAGCAGTGTGGGACAGCAAGCGTACGAGCAGTACTTC. This gives the protein CASSVGQQAYEQYF.

This clonotype was found many times. The rearrangement joins TRBV6-1 to TRBJ2-1, with D possibly matching TRBD2 (7 bases). Trimming took off 7 bases at V and 2 bases at J, with 18 bases between the two ends. CDR1 is MNHNS, CDR2 SASEGT, per germline. CDR3 length: 16 amino acids. DNA of the CDR3: TGTGCCAGCAAAACCGGGGGGCTAGCGGCCTACAATGAGCAGTTCTTC. Translated, it gives CASKTGGLAAYNEQFF.

This clonotype has just a few counts. The genes are TRBV12-5 and TRBJ2-1; D perhaps matches TRBD2 (5 bases). V was pared by 5 bases and J by 3 bases, with 8 bases between. This CDR3 has 13 amino acids. The germline gives CDR1 LGHNT, CDR2 FRNRAP. The CDR3 DNA reads TGTGCTAGTGGTCCAGACTACTACAATGAGCAGTTCTTC. This gives the protein CASGPDYYNEQFF. Drawing the rest from reference TRBV12-5 and TRBJ2-1, the complete variable domain is DARVTQTPRHKVTEMGQEVTMRCQPILGHNTVFWYRQTMMQGLELLAYFRNRAPLDDSGMPKDRFSAEMPDATLATLKIQPSEPRDSAVYFCASGPDYYNEQFFGPGTRLTVL.

This clonotype was recorded at least ten times. The chain combines TRBV5-8 with TRBJ2-7; D uncertain. The CDR3 runs to 10 residues. Germline V gives CDR1 SGHTS, CDR2 YDEGEE. With 2 bases removed from V and 5 bases from J, the gap between germline ends came to 2 bases. CDR3 amino acids: CASSLDEQYF. Written as DNA, the CDR3 is TGTGCCAGCAGCTTAGACGAGCAGTACTTC.

This clonotype occurred a few times. The chain has TRBV19 and TRBJ1-1, with a tentative D call TRBD1 (5 bases). Germline CDR1 is LNHDA and CDR2 is SQIVND (reference sequence). V lost 7 bases and J lost 0, with 9 bases in between. The CDR3 is 13 amino acids. The CDR3 DNA is TGTGCCAGTATGCCGGGGGTGAACACTGAAGCTTTCTTT. This gives the protein CASMPGVNTEAFF.

To note about this clonotype: Its ends do not fully match the called genes, so a read error is possible. The gene calls are TRBV12-3 or TRBV12-4 and TRBJ2-7; the match to TRBD1 covers 7 bases. The CDR3 length is 11 residues. CDR3 residues: CVSSSRQGPGF. The CDR3 DNA follows: TGTGTCAGCAGTTCACGACAGGGCCCAGGCTTC.

This clonotype was counted many times. The rearrangement uses TRBV25-1 and TRBJ2-7; 10 nucleotides match TRBD1. In germline, CDR1 is MGHDK, CDR2 SYGVNS. Germline trimming cut 4 bases from V and 6 bases from J; bases unmatched to any gene: 3. The length of the CDR3 is 13 residues. The CDR3 DNA reads TGTGCCAGCAGTGGGGGACAGGGGCTCGAGCAGTACTTC. It specifies CASSGGQGLEQYF.

The chain joins TRBV20-1 to TRBJ1-2; TRBD1 matches at 9 bases. This CDR3 is 15 amino acids long. Losses at the gene ends were 2 bases for V and 4 bases for J; bases not matched to a gene: 8. The germline CDR1 and CDR2 sequences are DFQATT and SNEGSKA (reference sequence). The CDR3 loop is CSARPTGGNGYGYTF. The CDR3 region has the DNA TGCAGTGCTAGACCGACAGGGGGAAATGGCTATGGCTACACCTTC.

This clonotype was counted many times. The rearrangement joins TRBV25-1 to TRBJ2-1; 9 positions agree with TRBD2. CDR3 length equals 17 residues. CDR1 and CDR2 (germline): MGHDK, SYGVNS. V trimming: 1 base; J trimming: 2 bases; junction bases outside the gene matches: 6. CDR3 region: CASSEWRTSDTYNEQFF. The CDR3 region has the DNA TGTGCCAGCAGTGAATGGAGGACTAGCGATACCTACAATGAGCAGTTCTTC.

Comments on this clonotype: The CDR3 does not end in the conserved phenylalanine or tryptophan, so this is likely a read error. The rearrangement uses TRBV7-9 and TRBJ1-4; no reliable D call. Trimming removed 4 bases at V and 6 bases at J, with 15 bases between. CDR1 is SEHNR, CDR2 FQNEAQ, per germline (reference sequence). The CDR3 contains 15 residues. The CDR3 DNA is TGTGCCAGCAGCTCGAGCGGCCCGTCGGATGAAAAACTGTTTCTT. It codes for CASSSSGPSDEKLFL.

This clonotype was found many times. The V and J genes are TRBV11-2 and TRBJ2-1; 9 bases fit TRBD2. The germline V gene has CDR1 SGHAT and CDR2 FQNNGV. V was pared by 0 bases and J by 4 bases, with 1 base of the junction left unmatched. This CDR3 spans 15 amino acids. CDR3 amino acids: CASSLELAGYNEQFF. The CDR3 DNA reads TGTGCCAGCAGCTTAGAACTAGCGGGTTACAATGAGCAGTTCTTC.

The rearrangement links TRBV3-1 to TRBJ2-4, with a tentative D call TRBD1 (7 bases). V shed 4 bases and J shed 5 bases, with 12 bases lying between them. The CDR3 is made up of 14 amino acids. Germline-derived CDR1 and CDR2 are LGHDT and YNNKEL (reference sequence). This CDR3 reads CASSRGTVENIQYF. The DNA for the CDR3 is TGTGCCAGCAGCCGCGGGACAGTTGAAAACATTCAGTACTTC.

In DNA form, the CDR3 reads TGTGCCAGCAGCTTCCCTCTAGCGGCCAGTATGTACGAGCAGTACTTC. This gives the protein CASSFPLAASMYEQYF. The chain employs TRBV7-2 and TRBJ2-7; 7 bases align to TRBD2. Germline V gene sequence: CDR1 SGHTA, CDR2 FQGNSA. The CDR3 spans 16 residues. V trimming: 3 bases; J trimming: 4 bases; junction bases outside the gene matches: 12.